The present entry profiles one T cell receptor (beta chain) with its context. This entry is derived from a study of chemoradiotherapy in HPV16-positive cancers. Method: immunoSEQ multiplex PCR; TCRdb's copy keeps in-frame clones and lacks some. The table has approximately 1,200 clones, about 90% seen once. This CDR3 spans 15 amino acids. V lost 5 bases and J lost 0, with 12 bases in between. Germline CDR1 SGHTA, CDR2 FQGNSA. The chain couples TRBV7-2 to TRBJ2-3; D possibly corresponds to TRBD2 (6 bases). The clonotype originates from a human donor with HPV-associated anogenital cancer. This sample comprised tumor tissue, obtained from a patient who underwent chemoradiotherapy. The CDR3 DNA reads TGTGCCAGCAGCCGTCGGGGGATGAGCACAGATACGCAGTATTTT. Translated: CASSRRGMSTDTQYF.